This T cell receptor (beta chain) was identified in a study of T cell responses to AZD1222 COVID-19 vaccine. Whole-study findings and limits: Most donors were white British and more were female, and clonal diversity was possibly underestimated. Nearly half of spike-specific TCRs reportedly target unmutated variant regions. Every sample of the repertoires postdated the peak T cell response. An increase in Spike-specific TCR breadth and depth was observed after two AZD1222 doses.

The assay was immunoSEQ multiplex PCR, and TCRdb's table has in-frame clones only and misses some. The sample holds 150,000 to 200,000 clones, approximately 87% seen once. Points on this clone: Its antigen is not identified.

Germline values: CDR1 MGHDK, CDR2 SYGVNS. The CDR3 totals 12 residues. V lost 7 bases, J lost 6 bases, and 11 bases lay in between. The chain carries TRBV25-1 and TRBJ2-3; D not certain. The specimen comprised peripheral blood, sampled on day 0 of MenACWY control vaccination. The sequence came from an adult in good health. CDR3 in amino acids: CASNRGSDTQYF. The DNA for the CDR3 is TGTGCCAGCAACAGAGGATCGGATACGCAGTATTTT.